These 14 T cell receptor delta chains originate from one sample sequenced in a study of gamma-delta T cells after stem cell transplantation. TCRdb fed the RT-PCR reads into CATT to redo clone calling. This table holds about 850 delta-chain clones, around 2.8% found once. The specimen was gamma-delta T cells. The receptors come from a human donor. It is not recorded whose cells these are; they may come from a transplant donor.

With regard to this clone: The TCRdb protein, from a much larger clone, departs from this DNA's translation at residue 12, likely by read error; the protein shown derives from the DNA. V usage is TRDV2 and J usage is TRDJ1; 10 nucleotides agree with TRDD3. With V trimmed by 3 bases and J by 1 base, 16 bases remained unmatched. Germline V lookup: CDR1 GEAIGNYY, CDR2 EKD. CDR3 length: 19 residues. The CDR3 loop reads CACDPLRPGGYRFTDKLIF. As DNA, the CDR3 is TGTGCCTGTGACCCCCTTCGTCCTGGGGGATATCGGTTCACCGATAAACTCATCTTT.

This clone showed up just a few times. The likely explanation is a read error, given a far larger clone one base away. The chain uses TRDV1 and TRDJ1, with D perhaps given as TRDD2 or TRDD3 (9 bases each). The CDR3 is 20 amino acids. CDR1 TSWWSYY and CDR2 QGS come from the germline V gene. V was trimmed by 1 base and J by 0 bases, leaving 24 bases between them. In nucleotides, the CDR3 is TGTGCTCTTGGGGAACGCCTTCCTACCCTGGGGGATCGGAACACCGATAAACTCATCTTT. Translation gives CALGERLPTLGDRNTDKLIF.

The sample holds a few counts of this clone. This may be a read error: a much more frequent sequence differs by one nucleotide. The same CDR3 can be traced to other DNA sequences in this sample. The CDR3 loop is CAFGLPELGDTHTDKLIF. The CDR3 DNA reads TGTGCCTTTGGCCTTCCCGAGTTGGGGGATACACACACCGATAAACTCATCTTT. J is TRDJ1 and V is TRDV3, with 10 bases matching TRDD3. This CDR3 has 18 residues. The V segment lost 2 bases and the J segment 0 bases; nucleotides outside the gene matches: 15. The germline gives CDR1 TVYSNPD, CDR2 GDNSRS (reference sequence).

About this clone: A far bigger clonotype differs at one base, so this is likely a read error. Other DNA sequences in this sample translate to the same CDR3. The chain links TRDV2 to TRDJ1; D perhaps matches TRDD3 (5 bases). Trimming removed 3 bases at V and 1 base at J, with 23 bases between. The CDR3 is 18 amino acids. CDR1 is GEAIGNYY, CDR2 EKD, per germline. Written as DNA, the CDR3 is TGTGCCTGTGACGCAATCCCGGGGGTTACCCTGGGCACCGATAAACTCATCTTT. Amino acid sequence: CACDAIPGVTLGTDKLIF.

This clone was observed a handful of times. TCRdb records a much larger clone's protein for this DNA, with a difference at residue 10 that likely arises from a read error; the protein given is the translation of the DNA. CDR3 nucleotide sequence: TGTGCCTGTGACACCGCTGCGGGCTGGTGCCGGTACACCGATAAACTCATCTTT. The encoded protein is CACDTAAGWCRYTDKLIF. This chain links TRDV2 with TRDJ1, with unresolved D. The CDR3 loop spans 18 amino acids. Trimming shortened V by 0 bases and J by 0 bases, and 19 bases separated the two germline ends. Per germline, CDR1 GEAIGNYY and CDR2 EKD.

Worth noting for this clone: The protein given by TCRdb reflects a much larger clone and differs at residue 17 from this DNA's translation, likely from a read error; the protein shown is the DNA's translation. CDR3 region: CALGKGFLRRTGGYSTVKLIF. The CDR3 DNA follows: TGTGCTCTTGGGAAGGGTTTCCTACGTCGTACTGGGGGATACTCAACCGTTAAGCTCATCTTT. The chain carries TRDV1 and TRDJ1; 12 bases line up with TRDD3. Germline CDR1 reads TSWWSYY; CDR2 reads QGS. With V trimmed by 5 bases and J by 11 bases, 30 bases remained unmatched. This CDR3 has 21 amino acids.

This clone appeared a few times. Given a far larger clone just one base away, this is likely a sequencing read error. This same CDR3 is encoded by further DNA sequences in the sample. The chain uses TRDV1 and TRDJ1; 12 bases fit TRDD3. The CDR3 is made up of 21 amino acids. The junction had 21 bases not matched to a gene; V was cut back by 5 bases and J by 2 bases. Germline V gene sequence: CDR1 TSWWSYY, CDR2 QGS. CDR3 in amino acids: CALGKGFLRRTGGYSTDKLIF. In nucleotides, the CDR3 is TGTGCTCTTGGGAAGGGTTTCCTACGTCGTACTGGGGGATACTCGACCGATAAACTCATCTTT.

This clone was counted a few times. The TCRdb protein, from a much larger clone, departs from this DNA's translation at residue 2, likely by read error; the protein shown derives from the DNA. This chain joins TRDV2 and TRDJ1, with 7 bases that match TRDD3. CDR1 and CDR2 (germline): GEAIGNYY, EKD. The CDR3 consists of 16 residues. CDR3 nucleotide sequence: TGTTCCTGTGACACCGCTGGGGGCCCTTACACCGATAAACTCATCTTT. It yields the protein CSCDTAGGPYTDKLIF.

This clone appeared a few times. One base separates it from a far larger clone, so it is likely a read error. V gene TRDV1 combines with J gene TRDJ1, with a tentative D call TRDD2 (8 bases). CDR1 is TSWWSYY and CDR2 is QGS in the germline V gene. The CDR3 covers 27 residues. V lost 3 bases and J 0 bases, leaving 47 bases between the germline ends. DNA for the CDR3: TGTGCTCTTGGGGAGTCTCAACCGGTCTTCCTACGGTTGTACTGGGGACATACGGGGGGGTACACCGATAAACTCATCTTT. Its translation is CALGESQPVFLRLYWGHTGGYTDKLIF.

The table lists this clone with a few counts. It is likely a read error: a sequence one base away is far more abundant. Other DNA variants within this sample encode the same CDR3. The CDR3, as DNA: TGTGCTCTTGGGGAACTAGAGTCGGACTGGGGGATAAAAGGGGGGACCGATAAACTCATCTTT. As protein: CALGELESDWGIKGGTDKLIF. V is TRDV1 and J is TRDJ1, with TRDD3 matching over 11 bases. J was trimmed by 2 bases and V by 0 bases; bases with no gene match: 17. This CDR3 has 21 residues. From germline, CDR1 is TSWWSYY and CDR2 QGS.

Judged by abundance, this clone is large. The same CDR3 is also encoded by other DNA sequences in this sample. The chain recombines TRDV2 with TRDJ3; 13 bases are shared with TRDD3. Trimming at V came to 0 bases and at J to 0 bases, leaving 7 bases not matched to a gene. Per the germline V gene, CDR1 is GEAIGNYY and CDR2 is EKD. CDR3 length: 21 residues. CDR3 sequence reads: CACDTPVLGDTHSWDTRQMFF. The CDR3 DNA sequence: TGTGCCTGTGACACCCCGGTACTGGGGGATACGCACTCCTGGGACACCCGACAGATGTTTTTC.

For this clone: Given a far larger clone just one base away, this is likely a sequencing read error. The same CDR3 is also encoded by other DNA sequences in this sample. The rearrangement joins TRDV2 to TRDJ1, with a possible D match to TRDD3 (6 bases). Trimming removed 4 bases from V and 0 bases from J, with 20 bases in between. The CDR3 has 17 residues. CDR1 and CDR2 from the germline V gene are GEAIGNYY and EKD. CDR3 region: CACDTLGTTSYTDKLIF. CDR3 nucleotides: TGTGCCTGTGATACTCTGGGGACGACTTCTTACACCGATAAACTCATCTTT.

A few counts support this clone. Given a far larger clone just one base away, this is likely a sequencing read error. CDR3: CALGELGTLLGVWCTDKLTF. DNA of the CDR3: TGTGCTCTTGGGGAACTCGGTACCTTACTGGGGGTTTGGTGCACCGATAAACTCACCTTT. The chain combines TRDV1 with TRDJ1; TRDD3 agrees at 8 bases. The CDR3 has 20 residues. Germline V gives CDR1 TSWWSYY, CDR2 QGS.

In regard to this clone: The protein in TCRdb stems from a much larger clone and differs at residue 7 from this DNA's translation, likely a read error; here the protein is translated from the DNA. This chain connects TRDV2 to TRDJ3; TRDD3 agrees at 7 bases. The germline V gene has CDR1 GEAIGNYY and CDR2 EKD. The CDR3 has 19 amino acids. The V segment lost 1 base and the J segment 0 bases; nucleotides outside the gene matches: 8. In DNA form, the CDR3 reads TGTGCCTGTGACACAGCTGTGGGATACCTCTCCTGGGACACCCGACAGATGTTTTTC. Translating it yields CACDTAVGYLSWDTRQMFF.